The present entry profiles one T cell receptor beta chain with its context. No antigen is known for it. Germline CDR1 reads SGHKS; CDR2 reads YYEKEE (reference sequence). Germline trimming cut 2 bases from V and 6 bases from J; bases unmatched to any gene: 7. The CDR3 extends over 16 amino acids. TCRdb called the RT-PCR reads again in MiXCR, with one record for every CDR3 protein. The profile shows about 650,000 distinct CDR3 sequences, 15% to 18% of them singletons. This entry belongs to a study of response to subunit inactivated influenza vaccine. Study results and limitations: Authors suggested that a seasonal influenza vaccination recruits few new T cells each time.

Material: PBMCs from blood, obtained 11 to 12 days after vaccination. The chain links TRBV5-5 to TRBJ2-1; 11 positions agree with TRBD2. The sequence was collected from a middle-aged man who received an inactivated influenza vaccine. CDR3 loop: CASSFPTSGRINEQFF. Here the CDR3 DNA reads TGTGCCAGCAGCTTCCCTACTAGCGGGAGAATCAATGAGCAGTTCTTC.